This is a list of T cell receptor beta chains from one sample in a study of identical twins. TCRdb itself ran the 5' RACE reads through MiXCR, one entry per CDR3 protein. The data show 700,000 or so distinct CDR3 sequences, 21% seen once. These data also formed part of another study, on T cells expressing NK-cell markers.

The sample comprised PBMCs. Source of these receptors: a woman in her late teens or twenties in good health. Each CDR3 is given with its conserved first and last residue. The D gene is left open where the match is weak. The size of a clone is reported for some rows only, either as once, few or many, or as a class for expanded clones.

TRBJ2-4 few TRBV20-1 TRBD1 TGCAGTGCCCCGGACAGGTCCAAAAACATTCAGTACTTC CSAPDRSKNIQYF
TRBJ1-3 - TRBV3-1 - TGTGCCAGCAGCCCATACCGGACTGCGGACACCATATATTTT CASSPYRTADTIYF
TRBJ2-5 many TRBV10-3 - TGTGCCATCAGTGACCCCCCTAGGGGAAAGACCCAGTACTTC CAISDPPRGKTQYF
TRBJ2-7 - TRBV20-1 - TGCAGTGCTAGTAGGGACGGTATCTACGAGCAGTACTTC CSASRDGIYEQYF
TRBJ1-5 - TRBV6-5 - TGTGCCAGCAGTTACTCGAGGAGGGGTCAGCCCCAGCATTTT CASSYSRRGQPQHF
TRBJ2-1 few TRBV24-1 TRBD1 TGTGCCACAGAAAATCGCCGGGACAGCTTCTCCTACAATGAGCAGTTCTTC CATENRRDSFSYNEQFF
TRBJ1-5 - TRBV7-9 TRBD1 TGTGCCAGCAGCCGGGGACAGGGCAGTCAGCCCCAGCATTTT CASSRGQGSQPQHF
TRBJ2-3 few TRBV6-1 - TGTGCCAGCATTGCTAGCGCTAGCACAGATACGCAGTATTTT CASIASASTDTQYF
TRBJ2-2 - TRBV7-9 TRBD1 TGTGCCAGCAGCGCACGCGGGACAGGGAACACCGGGGAGCTGTTTTTT CASSARGTGNTGELFF
TRBJ1-1 - TRBV7-9 - TGTGCCAGCAGCTCGACTGGGGGGGACACTGAAGCTTTCTTT CASSSTGGDTEAFF
TRBJ2-1 - TRBV7-2 TRBD2 TGTGCCAGCAGCTTAAGAGGGCTAGCGGGAGCTAATGAGCAGTTCTTC CASSLRGLAGANEQFF
TRBJ2-5 - TRBV20-1 - TGCAGTGCTACTTCACGACGGGGTTCTCAAGAGACCCAGTACTTC CSATSRRGSQETQYF
TRBJ1-2 - TRBV7-9 - TGTGCCAGCAGCTTAGGACGGGATAGTGGCTACACCTTC CASSLGRDSGYTF
TRBJ2-7 - TRBV30 - TGTGCCTGGAGGGACTCTTACGAGCAGTACTTC CAWRDSYEQYF
TRBJ2-7 - TRBV20-1 - TGCAGTGCTAGAGTCGGGTCTAGCGCCTACGAGCAGTACTTC CSARVGSSAYEQYF